What follows are 9 T cell receptor beta chains derived from one specimen sequenced in a study of T cell responses to AZD1222 COVID-19 vaccine. TCRdb keeps only in-frame clones here, not all; method: immunoSEQ multiplex PCR. The sample has about 120,000 clones; more than 85% are singletons. Source: peripheral blood, taken on day 0 of AZD1222 vaccination. The receptors were gathered from an adult in good health.

The J gene is TRBJ2-5, the V gene TRBV30; D gene uncertain. This CDR3 comprises 10 residues. V was shortened by 6 bases and J by 1 base, with 3 bases between the two germline ends. CDR1 GTSNPN and CDR2 SVGIG come from the germline V gene (reference sequence). CDR3 sequence: CACGQETQYF. In DNA, the CDR3 is TGTGCCTGTGGCCAAGAGACCCAGTACTTC.

The V and J genes are TRBV11-2 and TRBJ1-4, with 7 bases aligning to TRBD1. Trimming at V came to 2 bases and at J to 8 bases, leaving 2 bases not matched to a gene. The germline V gene has CDR1 SGHAT and CDR2 FQNNGV. CDR3 size: 13 residues. CDR3 DNA sequence: TGTGCCAGCAGCTTACCCAGGGGGGAAAAACTGTTTTTT. It specifies CASSLPRGEKLFF.

This rearrangement joins TRBV6-6 to TRBJ1-2; 8 bases are a match to TRBD1. Trimming at V came to 4 bases and at J to 5 bases, leaving 12 bases not matched to a gene. This CDR3 has 16 residues. Germline V gene data show CDR1 as MNHNY and CDR2 as SVGAGI (reference sequence). CDR3 nucleotide sequence: TGTGCCAGCAGTTCCAGGGGGCAGGGGAAAGGGTATGGCTACACCTTC. This codes for CASSSRGQGKGYGYTF.

The chain employs TRBV29-1 and TRBJ2-2, with 9 bases that match TRBD2. Germline CDR1 reads SQVTM; CDR2 reads ANQGSEA. This CDR3 has 14 amino acids. V was pared by 5 bases and J by 7 bases, with 8 bases of the junction left unmatched. CDR3 region: CSVRQGLASGELFF. In DNA, the CDR3 is TGCAGCGTTCGGCAGGGACTAGCTAGCGGGGAGCTGTTTTTT.

The V and J genes are TRBV7-9 and TRBJ2-2; D is possibly TRBD1 (7 bases). CDR1 and CDR2 (germline): SEHNR, FQNEAQ (reference sequence). V lost 4 bases and J 6 bases, leaving 18 bases between the germline ends. The CDR3 spans 16 residues. The CDR3 nucleotides are TGTGCCAGCAGCTCGGGCGACAGGGCGGGGTCCGGGGAGCTGTTTTTT. Translating it yields CASSSGDRAGSGELFF.

V usage is TRBV4-2 and J usage is TRBJ1-1, with 7 bases identical to TRBD1. Germline values: CDR1 LGHNA, CDR2 YNFKEQ. V lost 5 bases, J lost 0 bases, and 9 bases stayed unmatched. The CDR3 runs 16 residues. CDR3 protein: CASSGDLGQMNTEAFF. CDR3 DNA: TGTGCCAGCAGCGGGGACTTGGGACAGATGAACACTGAAGCTTTCTTT.

The chain has TRBV18 and TRBJ2-3; D remains ambiguous. This CDR3 is 17 amino acids long. The ends were cut back, 2 bases at V and 4 bases at J, with 19 bases in the middle. Germline V gene data show CDR1 as KGHSH and CDR2 as LQKENI. CDR3 in amino acids: CASSPSVGTLGSDTQYF. The CDR3 DNA is TGTGCCAGCTCACCATCCGTCGGCACCTTAGGATCAGATACGCAGTATTTT.

This clone is a singleton in its sample. The CDR3 nucleotides are TGTGCCAGCAGTGAGGGGCGACAGGGCAATGGCTACACCTTC. Protein: CASSEGRQGNGYTF. The chain uses TRBV2 and TRBJ1-2; 7 bases align to TRBD1. The length of the CDR3 is 14 residues. V was pared by 3 bases and J by 6 bases, with 7 bases of the junction left unmatched. Looked up from germline, CDR1 is SNHLY and CDR2 is FYNNEI.

The V call is TRBV10-3, the J call TRBJ1-1; 8 bases line up with TRBD1. From germline, CDR1 is ENHRY and CDR2 SYGVKD. The CDR3 loop spans 13 amino acids. V was pared by 5 bases and J by 7 bases, with 6 bases of the junction left unmatched. The CDR3 protein is CAISPDRDGEAFF. The CDR3, as DNA: TGTGCCATCAGTCCGGACAGGGACGGTGAAGCTTTCTTT.